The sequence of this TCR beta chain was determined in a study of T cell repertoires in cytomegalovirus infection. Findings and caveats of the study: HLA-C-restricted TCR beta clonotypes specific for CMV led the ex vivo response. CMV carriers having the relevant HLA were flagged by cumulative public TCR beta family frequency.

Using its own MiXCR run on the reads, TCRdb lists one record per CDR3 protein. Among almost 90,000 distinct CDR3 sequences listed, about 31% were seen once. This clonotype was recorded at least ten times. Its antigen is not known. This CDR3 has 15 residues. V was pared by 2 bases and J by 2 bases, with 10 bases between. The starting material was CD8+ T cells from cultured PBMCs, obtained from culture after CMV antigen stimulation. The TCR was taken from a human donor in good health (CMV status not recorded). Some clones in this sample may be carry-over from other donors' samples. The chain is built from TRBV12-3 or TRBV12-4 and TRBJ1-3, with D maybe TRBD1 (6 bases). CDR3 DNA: TGTGCCAGCAGTTTATCCGCAGGGGCTGGAAACACCATATATTTT. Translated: CASSLSAGAGNTIYF.